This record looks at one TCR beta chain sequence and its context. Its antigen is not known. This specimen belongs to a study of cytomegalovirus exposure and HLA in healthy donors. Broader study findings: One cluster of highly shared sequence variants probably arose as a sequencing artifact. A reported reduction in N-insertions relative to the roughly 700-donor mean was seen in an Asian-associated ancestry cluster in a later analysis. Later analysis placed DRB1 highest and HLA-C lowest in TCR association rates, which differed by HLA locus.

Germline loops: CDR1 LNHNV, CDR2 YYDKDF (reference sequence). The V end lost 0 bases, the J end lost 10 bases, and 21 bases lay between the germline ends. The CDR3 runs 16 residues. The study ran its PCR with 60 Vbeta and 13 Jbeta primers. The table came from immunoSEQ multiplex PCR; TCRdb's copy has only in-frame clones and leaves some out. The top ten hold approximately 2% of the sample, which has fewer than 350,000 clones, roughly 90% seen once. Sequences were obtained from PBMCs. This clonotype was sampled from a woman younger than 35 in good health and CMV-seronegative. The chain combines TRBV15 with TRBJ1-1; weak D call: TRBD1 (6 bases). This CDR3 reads CATSRDSFRGGFGAFF. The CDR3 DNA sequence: TGTGCCACCAGCAGAGATTCATTCAGGGGCGGGTTCGGAGCTTTCTTT. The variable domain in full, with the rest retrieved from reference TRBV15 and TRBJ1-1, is DAMVIQNPRYQVTQFGKPVTLSCSQTLNHNVMYWYQQKSSQAPKLLFHYYDKDFNNEADTPDNFQSRRPNTSFCFLDIRSPGLGDTAMYLCATSRDSFRGGFGAFFGQGTRLTVV.